The clone carrying this T cell receptor beta chain has only one observation. Germline CDR1 reads SGHNT; CDR2 reads YYREEE (reference sequence). Trimming left V 2 bases short and J 2 bases short, with 8 bases between. The CDR3 is made up of 13 amino acids. The data originate from a study of radiation and T cells in renal cell carcinoma. This sample's treatment: treatment-naive control, cytoreductive nephrectomy. Control tumor donors were a handful of females and 10 to 12 males, median age 57 years. Profiling relied on immunoSEQ multiplex PCR, and the TCRdb table lists in-frame clones only, not all of them. The sample has more than 9,500 clones, about 65% seen once; the top ten hold around 17%.

The J gene is TRBJ2-7, the V gene TRBV5-4; D assignment may be TRBD1 or TRBD2 (5 bases each). The sample here was tumor tissue, taken from a patient whose treatment was nephrectomy without radiotherapy. The clonotype comes from a woman at least 80 years old with renal cell carcinoma. CDR3 nucleotide sequence: TGTGCCAGCAGCTTTGGGGGAACCTACGAGCAGTACTTC. Its translation: CASSFGGTYEQYF.